Listed here are 27 T cell receptor beta chains from one sample, sequenced in a study of blood T cell repertoires in COVID-19 (dated by TCRdb to 2018 to 2020). The library came from the immunoSEQ multiplex PCR assay. TCRdb mirrors the immuneACCESS table, restricted to in-frame sequences. Some clones are absent from its copies; in checked studies, under half trace to an unresolved V gene, and the reason for the others is unknown. This sample gives about 180,000 clones in total; roughly 81% of them show up just once. About an eighth of the sample goes to the ten largest clones. The source material was peripheral blood. Receptors originate from a woman older than 75 with COVID-19, enrolled during active disease.

The rearrangement links TRBV3-1 (or the pseudogene TRBV3-2) to TRBJ2-1; 10 nucleotides agree with TRBD2. Germline CDR1 and CDR2: LGHDT and YNNKEL (reference sequence). V was pared by 2 bases and J by 4 bases, with 5 bases of the junction left unmatched. CDR3 length equals 16 residues. CDR3 sequence: CASSQLASGGYNEQFF. The CDR3 coding sequence is TGTGCCAGCAGCCAATTAGCTAGCGGGGGATACAATGAGCAGTTCTTC.

This clone was counted only a few times. J is TRBJ2-7 and V is TRBV2; TRBD1 matches 7 bases. With 6 bases clipped from V and 9 bases from J, the junction kept 5 bases outside the gene matches. This CDR3 is built from 11 residues. Germline lookup yields CDR1 SNHLY and CDR2 FYNNEI. The DNA for the CDR3 is TGTGCCAGCAGCCGGTACAGGGGGCAGTACTTC. Protein product: CASSRYRGQYF. Filled out from reference TRBV2 and TRBJ2-7, the complete variable domain reads EPEVTQTPSHQVTQMGQEVILRCVPISNHLYFYWYRQILGQKVEFLVSFYNNEISEKSEIFDDQFSVERPDGSNFTLKIRSTKLEDSAMYFCASSRYRGQYFGPGTRLTVT.

This chain connects TRBV19 to TRBJ1-1; a weak D match, TRBD1 (5 bases). Trimming took off 3 bases at V and 0 bases at J, with 14 bases between the two ends. Germline V gene sequence: CDR1 LNHDA, CDR2 SQIVND (reference sequence). The CDR3 covers 16 residues. CDR3 region: CASSIAGMGVNTEAFF. DNA of the CDR3: TGTGCCAGTAGTATCGCAGGGATGGGCGTGAACACTGAAGCTTTCTTT. Drawing the rest from reference TRBV19 and TRBJ1-1, the complete variable domain is DGGITQSPKYLFRKEGQNVTLSCEQNLNHDAMYWYRQDPGQGLRLIYYSQIVNDFQKGDIAEGYSVSREKKESFPLTVTSAQKNPTAFYLCASSIAGMGVNTEAFFGQGTRLTVV.

This clone was counted a few times. V is TRBV27 and J is TRBJ2-1; 15 nucleotides align to TRBD2. V lost 4 bases and J lost 0; bases outside the gene matches: 7. CDR1 is MNHEY and CDR2 is SMNVEV in the germline V gene (reference sequence). This CDR3 is built from 19 residues. The CDR3 here is CASSWTSGGAPSSYNEQFF. The CDR3 DNA follows: TGTGCCAGCAGTTGGACTAGCGGGGGGGCTCCCAGCTCCTACAATGAGCAGTTCTTC.

The sample holds one count of this clone. This chain joins TRBV10-3 and TRBJ1-1; 9 bases are a match to TRBD1. V lost 3 bases and J lost 1; bases outside the gene matches: 3. The CDR3 contains 15 residues. Per the germline V gene, CDR1 is ENHRY and CDR2 is SYGVKD. CDR3 DNA: TGTGCCATCAGTGATTTGGGACAGGGGAACACTGAAGCTTTCTTT. Translation gives CAISDLGQGNTEAFF.

The rearrangement links TRBV27 to TRBJ2-1; 11 positions agree with TRBD2. In germline, CDR1 is MNHEY, CDR2 SMNVEV (reference sequence). The CDR3 has 17 residues. With 7 bases clipped from V and 4 bases from J, the junction kept 12 bases outside the gene matches. In DNA form, the CDR3 reads TGTGCCAGCACTCCCGAATCAGGGACTAGCGGTTACAATGAGCAGTTCTTC. Residues: CASTPESGTSGYNEQFF.

The V call is TRBV5-5, the J call TRBJ2-5; D uncertain. V shed 4 bases and J shed 3 bases, with 10 bases lying between them. The CDR3 extends over 13 amino acids. CDR1 and CDR2 from the germline V gene are SGHKS and YYEKEE (reference sequence). The CDR3 spells CASSQRYEETQYF. In DNA, the CDR3 is TGTGCCAGCAGCCAGCGATACGAAGAGACCCAGTACTTC.

This clone was found a few times. The chain links TRBV5-5 to TRBJ2-2; D is perhaps TRBD1 (6 bases). Germline values: CDR1 SGHKS, CDR2 YYEKEE (reference sequence). This CDR3 region has 16 residues. With 4 bases removed from V and 2 bases from J, the gap between germline ends came to 15 bases. The CDR3 spells CASSPDSWRNTGELFF. CDR3 bases: TGTGCCAGCAGCCCGGACAGCTGGCGTAACACCGGGGAGCTGTTTTTT.

This chain uses TRBV14 with TRBJ1-6, with D possibly matching TRBD1 (5 bases). The CDR3 runs to 15 residues. V was cut by 3 bases and J by 10 bases, with 16 bases left in between. The V gene's germline CDR1 is SGHDN and CDR2 FVKESK. The CDR3 region is CASSQTWGVRSPLHF. DNA for the CDR3: TGTGCCAGCAGCCAGACTTGGGGGGTGCGGTCACCCCTCCACTTT.

This clone was seen only a few times. This chain uses TRBV11-3 with TRBJ1-2; the D gene is possibly TRBD1 (5 bases). There are 16 residues in the CDR3. Trimming left V 5 bases short and J 4 bases short, with 20 bases between. Germline V lookup: CDR1 SGHNT, CDR2 YENEEA. CDR3 sequence reads: CASSLRGATTTYGYTF. The CDR3 DNA is TGTGCCAGCAGCCTCCGCGGGGCTACAACTACCTATGGCTACACCTTC.

This clone was seen only a few times. J is TRBJ2-2 and V is TRBV27; D possibly corresponds to TRBD2 (6 bases). Trimming pared 4 bases from V and 7 bases from J, leaving 19 bases between. Germline CDR1 MNHEY, CDR2 SMNVEV (reference sequence). This CDR3 has 16 residues. The CDR3: CASSWRAGRHGGELFF. The CDR3 coding sequence is TGTGCCAGCAGTTGGAGAGCGGGCCGGCATGGCGGGGAGCTGTTTTTT.

Only a few counts were recorded for this clone. The chain employs TRBV6-2 or TRBV6-3 and TRBJ2-7; 7 bases are shared with TRBD1. The V gene end was trimmed by 5 bases and the J gene end by 3 bases; junction bases not matched to a gene: 7. This CDR3 is built from 14 residues. Germline CDR1 MNHEY, CDR2 SVGEGT. The CDR3 DNA follows: TGTGCCAGCAGTCAGACAGGGAGAGTCTACGAGCAGTACTTC. Its protein is CASSQTGRVYEQYF.

The chain joins TRBV7-2 to TRBJ2-7, with 12 bases identical to TRBD2. The trim removed 5 bases at V and 3 bases at J, leaving 5 bases unmatched. The CDR3 is 15 amino acids. Germline values: CDR1 SGHTA, CDR2 FQGNSA. CDR3 protein: CASSRTSGNIYEQYF. CDR3 nucleotide sequence: TGTGCCAGCAGCCGGACTAGCGGGAATATCTACGAGCAGTACTTC.

This chain uses TRBV7-9 with TRBJ1-4; a possible D gene is TRBD1 (5 bases). Per the germline V gene, CDR1 is SEHNR and CDR2 is FQNEAQ (reference sequence). V shed 3 bases and J shed 5 bases, with 10 bases lying between them. The length of the CDR3 is 14 residues. In DNA, the CDR3 is TGTGCCAGCAGCTTTTCGGGGGGGAATGAAAAACTGTTTTTT. Encoded protein: CASSFSGGNEKLFF.

The chain joins TRBV27 to TRBJ2-1; D remains ambiguous. Germline V gives CDR1 MNHEY, CDR2 SMNVEV (reference sequence). This CDR3 is built from 14 residues. Trimming removed 4 bases from V and 1 base from J, with 8 bases in between. The CDR3 loop is CASSSTWSYNEQFF. The CDR3 DNA follows: TGTGCCAGCAGTTCGACATGGTCCTACAATGAGCAGTTCTTC.

V usage is TRBV9 and J usage is TRBJ2-3; weak D call: TRBD1 (6 bases). The CDR3 length is 13 residues. Germline V gene lookup returns CDR1 SGDLS and CDR2 YYNGEE. The V gene lost 3 bases and the J gene lost 6 bases, with 11 bases spanning the gap. This chain's CDR3 is CASSAVQGDTQYF. CDR3 sequence (DNA): TGTGCCAGCAGCGCAGTACAGGGTGATACGCAGTATTTT. Supplemented by reference TRBV9 and TRBJ2-3, the full variable domain reads DSGVTQTPKHLITATGQRVTLRCSPRSGDLSVYWYQQSLDQGLQFLIQYYNGEERAKGNILERFSAQQFPDLHSELNLSSLELGDSALYFCASSAVQGDTQYFGPGTRLTVL.

This sequence joins TRBV10-3 and TRBJ2-6, with D possibly matching TRBD2 (5 bases). From germline, CDR1 is ENHRY and CDR2 SYGVKD. CDR3 length: 17 amino acids. Trimming left V 4 bases short and J 0 bases short, with 13 bases between. DNA for the CDR3: TGTGCCATCAGTGCGGAGCGGCAAGGCTCTGGGGCCAACGTCCTGACTTTC. Translating it yields CAISAERQGSGANVLTF.

The sample holds one count of this clone. The chain is built from TRBV19 and TRBJ1-5; 8 nucleotides line up with TRBD1. With V trimmed by 4 bases and J by 6 bases, 5 bases remained unmatched. Germline loops: CDR1 LNHDA, CDR2 SQIVND (reference sequence). The CDR3 spans 14 residues. CDR3 residues: CASSTTGGGQPQHF. The CDR3 DNA reads TGTGCCAGTAGTACTACAGGGGGAGGTCAGCCCCAGCATTTT.

In its sample, this clone was seen once. The rearrangement links TRBV6-6 to TRBJ1-1; D may be TRBD1 (5 bases). The CDR3 has 14 residues. Trimming stripped 1 base from V and 3 bases from J, with 9 bases between. Germline loops: CDR1 MNHNY, CDR2 SVGAGI (reference sequence). The CDR3 protein is CASSYLGGDTEAFF. The CDR3 coding sequence is TGTGCCAGCAGTTACTTGGGAGGGGACACTGAAGCTTTCTTT.

The CDR3 reads CASSLVAGNTEAFF. As DNA, the CDR3 is TGTGCCAGCAGCTTAGTAGCGGGGAACACTGAAGCTTTCTTT. V gene TRBV7-2 combines with J gene TRBJ1-1, with unresolved D. Germline V lookup: CDR1 SGHTA, CDR2 FQGNSA. The CDR3 covers 14 residues. With 1 base removed from V and 1 base from J, the gap between germline ends came to 7 bases.

This clone has a handful of counts. The rearrangement links TRBV18 to TRBJ1-1; 8 nucleotides align to TRBD1. Germline CDR1 reads KGHSH; CDR2 reads LQKENI. V shed 2 bases and J 0 bases; nucleotides not matched to a gene: 2. The CDR3 is 15 amino acids. As DNA, the CDR3 is TGTGCCAGCTCACCATGGACAGGGATGAACACTGAAGCTTTCTTT. It is translated as CASSPWTGMNTEAFF.

Comments on this clone: One junction end does not reproduce the germline sequence, and a read error may be involved. J is TRBJ2-4 and V is TRBV7-7, with D unclear. Germline V gene data show CDR1 as SSHAT and CDR2 as FNYEAQ (reference sequence). This CDR3 comprises 17 residues. The CDR3: CASSFFNTFRAKNIQYF. CDR3 nucleotide sequence: TGTGCTAGCAGCTTTTTTAATACTTTTAGAGCCAAAAACATTCAGTACTTC. Looking up the rest from reference TRBV7-7 and TRBJ2-4 gives the full variable domain: GAGVSQSPRYKVTKRGQDVTLRCDPISSHATLYWYQQALGQGPEFLTYFNYEAQPDKSGLPSDRFSAERPEGSISTLTIQRTEQRDSAMYRCASSFFNTFRAKNIQYFGAGTRLSVL.

This chain uses TRBV6-2 or TRBV6-3 with TRBJ1-5; the match to TRBD1 covers 9 bases. Germline V gene data show CDR1 as MNHEY and CDR2 as SVGEGT. This CDR3 has 17 amino acids. After removal of 2 bases from V and 2 bases from J, the junction contained 7 bases not matched to a gene. DNA for the CDR3: TGTGCCAGCAGTTACACCGTGGGACAGGGAGGCAATCAGCCCCAGCATTTT. Its translation: CASSYTVGQGGNQPQHF.

V is TRBV6-6 and J is TRBJ2-5; 9 bases match TRBD1. The J segment lost 3 bases and the V segment lost 5 bases, leaving 7 bases of the junction unmatched. CDR1 is MNHNY and CDR2 is SVGAGI in the germline V gene (reference sequence). CDR3 length: 15 amino acids. The CDR3: CASSTPDRGKETQYF. The CDR3 nucleotides read TGTGCCAGCAGTACCCCGGACAGGGGCAAAGAGACCCAGTACTTC.

This chain joins TRBV7-9 and TRBJ2-5, with 10 bases that match TRBD2. With V trimmed by 4 bases and J by 3 bases, 5 bases remained unmatched. Germline V lookup: CDR1 SEHNR, CDR2 FQNEAQ (reference sequence). This CDR3 is built from 15 residues. CDR3 sequence reads: CASSSLAGVEETQYF. The CDR3 region has the DNA TGTGCCAGCAGCTCTCTAGCGGGAGTAGAAGAGACCCAGTACTTC.

Only one count was recorded for this clone. The chain has TRBV27 and TRBJ2-3; 11 bases are a match to TRBD2. CDR1 MNHEY and CDR2 SMNVEV come from the germline V gene (reference sequence). The CDR3 is 16 residues long. V shed 5 bases and J 6 bases; nucleotides not matched to a gene: 10. The CDR3, as DNA: TGTGCCAGCAGTATTCTAACTAGCGGGAGTAGGGATACGCAGTATTTT. It is translated as CASSILTSGSRDTQYF.

This chain uses TRBV7-2 with TRBJ2-7; D possibly corresponds to TRBD2 (6 bases). Trimming removed 5 bases from V and 2 bases from J, with 13 bases in between. This CDR3 spans 14 amino acids. Germline V CDR1 and CDR2: SGHTA, FQGNSA. The CDR3 here is CASSRGSTAYEQYF. DNA for the CDR3: TGTGCCAGCAGCCGGGGGTCCACGGCCTACGAGCAGTACTTC.